This passage covers 14 T cell receptor beta chains from one sample sequenced in a study of shared clonotypes between healthy human individuals. Assay used: immunoSEQ multiplex PCR; TCRdb lists only in-frame clones, some missing. Among about 680,000 clones listed, roughly 78% were seen once. Source material: memory CD4+ T cells sorted from blood. Subset reported: CD45RA-negative fraction. These TCRs come from a woman in her thirties in good health.

V gene TRBV25-1 combines with J gene TRBJ1-2; 7 nucleotides align to TRBD1. The germline V gene has CDR1 MGHDK and CDR2 SYGVNS. The length of the CDR3 is 14 residues. J lost 4 bases, V lost 4 bases, and 6 bases had no gene match. In nucleotides, the CDR3 is TGTGCCAGCAGTGCCCTGGACAGGTCCTATGGCTACACCTTC. Its translation is CASSALDRSYGYTF.

This chain connects TRBV18 to TRBJ2-7; possible D gene TRBD1, 5 bases. Deletions cut 2 bases from V and 5 bases from J, with 13 bases between. CDR3 length: 14 amino acids. Germline CDR1 KGHSH, CDR2 LQKENI. CDR3 sequence reads: CASSPASGMNEQYF. The CDR3 DNA follows: TGTGCCAGCTCACCAGCGTCAGGGATGAACGAGCAGTACTTC. Together with reference TRBV18 and TRBJ2-7, the CDR3 gives the full variable domain: NAGVMQNPRHLVRRRGQEARLRCSPMKGHSHVYWYRQLPEEGLKFMVYLQKENIIDESGMPKERFSAEFPKEGPSILRIQQVVRGDSAAYFCASSPASGMNEQYFGPGTRLTVT.

V gene TRBV7-6 combines with J gene TRBJ1-1; no clear D gene. Germline CDR1 is SGHVS and CDR2 is FNYEAQ. The CDR3 length is 13 residues. Deletions cut 5 bases from V and 1 base from J, with 8 bases between. The CDR3 protein is CASSPYENTEAFF. CDR3 bases: TGTGCCAGCAGCCCCTACGAGAACACTGAAGCTTTCTTT.

This clone was picked up a small number of times. The V gene is TRBV7-9, the J gene TRBJ2-6; no reliable D call. Germline lookup yields CDR1 SEHNR and CDR2 FQNEAQ (reference sequence). The V gene lost 6 bases and the J gene lost 2 bases, with 14 bases spanning the gap. The CDR3 extends over 16 amino acids. The chain's CDR3 is CASRGRLAAGANVLTF. CDR3 DNA: TGTGCCAGCAGAGGTCGACTTGCGGCTGGGGCCAACGTCCTGACTTTC.

The chain couples TRBV9 to TRBJ2-3; 8 bases are shared with TRBD2. Trimming at V came to 0 bases and at J to 1 base, leaving 4 bases not matched to a gene. Germline V lookup: CDR1 SGDLS, CDR2 YYNGEE. The CDR3 is made up of 16 amino acids. DNA of the CDR3: TGTGCCAGCAGCGTAGCTCTAGCGGGCGGCACAGATACGCAGTATTTT. Protein: CASSVALAGGTDTQYF. The full variable domain, its missing parts supplied by reference TRBV9 and TRBJ2-3, is DSGVTQTPKHLITATGQRVTLRCSPRSGDLSVYWYQQSLDQGLQFLIQYYNGEERAKGNILERFSAQQFPDLHSELNLSSLELGDSALYFCASSVALAGGTDTQYFGPGTRLTVL.

This chain uses TRBV6-5 with TRBJ2-1, with D uncertain. CDR3 size: 14 residues. The V gene lost 6 bases and the J gene lost 4 bases, with 13 bases spanning the gap. Germline V CDR1 and CDR2: MNHEY, SVGAGI. The CDR3 protein is CASRPSVGYNEQFF. CDR3 DNA: TGTGCCAGCAGGCCATCTGTGGGGTACAATGAGCAGTTCTTC.

The V gene is TRBV19, the J gene TRBJ2-1, with 10 bases fitting TRBD2. The length of the CDR3 is 14 residues. Looked up from germline, CDR1 is LNHDA and CDR2 is SQIVND (reference sequence). V dropped 5 bases and J dropped 10; count of bases not matched to a gene: 8. The CDR3 reads CASSPLAGAGEQFF. The CDR3 DNA reads TGTGCCAGTAGTCCCCTAGCGGGAGCGGGAGAGCAGTTCTTC.

This clone was seen at least ten times. CDR3: CASISTGTGHTGELFF. The CDR3 coding sequence is TGTGCCAGCATCTCGACCGGGACAGGGCACACCGGGGAGCTGTTTTTT. The chain joins TRBV7-9 to TRBJ2-2; 9 bases map to TRBD1. Germline trimming cut 7 bases from V and 3 bases from J; bases unmatched to any gene: 9. The CDR3 has 16 amino acids. Germline V gene lookup returns CDR1 SEHNR and CDR2 FQNEAQ (reference sequence).

The rearrangement uses TRBV19 and TRBJ2-7; D possibly matches TRBD1 or TRBD2 (5 bases each). V shed 3 bases and J shed 1 base, with 22 bases lying between them. This CDR3 has 18 residues. Germline values: CDR1 LNHDA, CDR2 SQIVND (reference sequence). The CDR3 sequence: CASSIFPQGSASSYEQYF. CDR3 bases: TGTGCCAGTAGTATCTTTCCCCAGGGTAGCGCGTCGTCCTACGAGCAGTACTTC.

This rearrangement joins TRBV4-1 to TRBJ1-4; TRBD1 is a possible D gene (5 bases). CDR1 and CDR2 (germline): MGHRA, YSYEKL. The ends were cut back, 6 bases at V and 7 bases at J, with 12 bases in the middle. This CDR3 is built from 13 residues. This CDR3 reads CASRQVSGEKLFF. The CDR3 coding sequence is TGCGCCAGCAGACAGGTCAGCGGTGAAAAACTGTTTTTT.

There are many counts of this clone. The chain has TRBV5-1 and TRBJ2-7; no reliable D call. Germline values: CDR1 SGHRS, CDR2 YFSETQ. V was pared by 0 bases and J by 5 bases, with 9 bases between. CDR3 length equals 13 residues. The DNA of the CDR3 is TGCGCCAGCAGCTTGGAAGGGTTGGACGAGCAGTACTTC. Encoded protein: CASSLEGLDEQYF.

V usage is TRBV28 and J usage is TRBJ2-3; D possibly corresponds to TRBD2 (6 bases). Germline V gives CDR1 MDHEN, CDR2 SYDVKM. This CDR3 spans 16 amino acids. The ends were cut back, 2 bases at V and 2 bases at J, with 14 bases in the middle. The CDR3 DNA follows: TGTGCCAGCAGTTTAGGGCTAGCGAGAACCACAGATACGCAGTATTTT. Its protein product is CASSLGLARTTDTQYF.

For this clone: Additional DNA sequences in this sample encode the identical CDR3. This chain links TRBV5-1 with TRBJ2-4; 8 positions agree with TRBD1. The ends lost 4 bases at V and 7 bases at J; junction bases unmatched: 7. Germline V gene lookup returns CDR1 SGHRS and CDR2 YFSETQ. The CDR3 length is 14 residues. CDR3 loop: CASSQGTGGNIQYF. As DNA, the CDR3 is TGCGCCAGCAGCCAGGGGACAGGTGGGAACATTCAGTACTTC. Together with reference TRBV5-1 and TRBJ2-4, the CDR3 gives the full variable domain: KAGVTQTPRYLIKTRGQQVTLSCSPISGHRSVSWYQQTPGQGLQFLFEYFSETQRNKGNFPGRFSGRQFSNSRSEMNVSTLELGDSALYLCASSQGTGGNIQYFGAGTRLSVL.

The J gene is TRBJ1-1, the V gene TRBV14; D possibly corresponds to TRBD1 (5 bases). This CDR3 has 16 amino acids. V lost 7 bases and J lost 0, with 18 bases in between. CDR1 SGHDN and CDR2 FVKESK come from the germline V gene. The CDR3 region is CASTGESFVMNTEAFF. In nucleotides, the CDR3 is TGTGCCAGCACGGGGGAAAGTTTCGTAATGAACACTGAAGCTTTCTTT.